Below are 21 T cell receptor beta chains sequenced from a single sample in a study of human T cells and chemical hapten exposure. TCRdb reprocessed the RACE reads via MiXCR and lists one record per CDR3 protein. The sample has roughly 64,000 distinct CDR3 sequences, approximately 11% seen once; the top ten hold approximately 2.2%. Time point noted: patch test 3, about 24 weeks after DPC sensitization. Treatment given: therapeutic diphenylcyclopropenone sensitization with weekly scalp DPC. The sequencing here drew on whole blood, taken in connection with sensitization to the hapten diphenylcyclopropenone (DPC). The receptor source for this set is a woman younger than 45 with alopecia areata. Some clones in this sample may be carry-over from other donors' samples.

This clonotype was counted a few times. The chain is built from TRBV6-6 and TRBJ1-1; TRBD1 agrees at 11 bases. Germline V gene data show CDR1 as MNHNY and CDR2 as SVGAGI (reference sequence). The CDR3 extends over 17 amino acids. J was trimmed by 3 bases and V by 0 bases; bases with no gene match: 6. The CDR3 DNA is TGTGCCAGCAGTTACTCGATAGGACAGGGGGCTTACACTGAAGCTTTCTTT. This gives the protein CASSYSIGQGAYTEAFF.

This clonotype was detected many times. The V gene is TRBV2, the J gene TRBJ2-1; 7 bases map to TRBD1. The CDR3 is 16 residues long. CDR1 and CDR2 from the germline V gene are SNHLY and FYNNEI. Trimming at V came to 3 bases and at J to 3 bases, leaving 8 bases not matched to a gene. The CDR3 protein is CASSDLGTESYNEQFF. The DNA of the CDR3 is TGTGCCAGCAGTGACTTGGGGACAGAGAGCTACAATGAGCAGTTCTTC.

This clonotype was picked up many times. V usage is TRBV2 and J usage is TRBJ2-3, with 10 bases fitting TRBD1. V gave up 9 bases and J gave up 2 bases; unmatched junction bases: 8. The CDR3 sequence is 15 residues long. Per germline, CDR1 SNHLY and CDR2 FYNNEI. The CDR3 reads CARGQGRNNTDTQYF. In DNA form, the CDR3 reads TGTGCCAGGGGACAGGGGCGAAATAACACAGATACGCAGTATTTT.

The V call is TRBV6-5, the J call TRBJ2-2; possible D gene TRBD1, 6 bases. The CDR3 has 16 residues. CDR1 and CDR2 (germline): MNHEY, SVGAGI. Trimming took off 5 bases at V and 1 base at J, with 14 bases between the two ends. The CDR3 DNA reads TGTGCCAGCAGTCAAGGGCCGACAGGGAACACCGGGGAGCTGTTTTTT. As protein: CASSQGPTGNTGELFF.

This clonotype has at least ten counts. The chain employs TRBV7-3 and TRBJ2-3; TRBD2 might be the D (5 bases). Germline V gene data show CDR1 as SGHTA and CDR2 as FQGTGA. Trimming stripped 5 bases from V and 6 bases from J, with 21 bases between. The CDR3 is 16 residues long. The CDR3 region is CASSPHLLGSGDTQYF. DNA of the CDR3: TGTGCCAGCAGCCCCCACCTACTAGGGTCGGGGGATACGCAGTATTTT.

The chain combines TRBV7-9 with TRBJ1-1; 7 bases fit TRBD1. The germline CDR1 and CDR2 sequences are SEHNR and FQNEAQ (reference sequence). V was clipped by 4 bases and J by 6 bases; unmatched bases: 8. There are 14 residues in the CDR3. The DNA of the CDR3 is TGTGCCAGCAGCTCCGGGGGACAGCTTCCTGAAGCTTTCTTT. Its translation: CASSSGGQLPEAFF.

This clonotype was counted many times. This chain joins TRBV28 and TRBJ2-5, with 12 bases matching TRBD2. There are 15 residues in the CDR3. With V trimmed by 3 bases and J by 6 bases, 5 bases remained unmatched. Germline V gene data show CDR1 as MDHEN and CDR2 as SYDVKM. The CDR3 DNA is TGTGCCAGCAGTTTTTCACTAGCGGGGGGAAAGACCCAGTACTTC. Translation: CASSFSLAGGKTQYF.

This clonotype was counted ten times or more. The J gene is TRBJ2-1, the V gene TRBV18; tentative D call: TRBD2 (6 bases). Trimming shortened V by 0 bases and J by 5 bases, and 11 bases separated the two germline ends. The CDR3 extends over 15 amino acids. CDR1 and CDR2 from the germline V gene are KGHSH and LQKENI. CDR3 nucleotide sequence: TGTGCCAGCTCACCACCGTCCGGGAGCCACAATGAGCAGTTCTTC. Residues: CASSPPSGSHNEQFF. Combining the CDR3 with reference TRBV18 and TRBJ2-1 gives the whole variable domain NAGVMQNPRHLVRRRGQEARLRCSPMKGHSHVYWYRQLPEEGLKFMVYLQKENIIDESGMPKERFSAEFPKEGPSILRIQQVVRGDSAAYFCASSPPSGSHNEQFFGPGTRLTVL.

This clonotype came up a few times. The V call is TRBV5-5, the J call TRBJ1-2, with no clear D. Trimming removed 5 bases from V and 7 bases from J, with 12 bases in between. Germline CDR1 reads SGHKS; CDR2 reads YYEKEE (reference sequence). This CDR3 is 12 amino acids long. The CDR3 bases are TGTGCCAGCAGTCAAGACTTATTTGGCTACACCTTC. This sequence encodes CASSQDLFGYTF.

This clonotype was picked up a small number of times. This rearrangement joins TRBV29-1 to TRBJ2-7; maybe TRBD1 (6 bases). This CDR3 spans 12 amino acids. CDR1 is SQVTM, CDR2 ANQGSEA, per germline. Trimming cost V 7 bases and J 2 bases, with 12 bases left between them. CDR3 nucleotide sequence: TGCAGCGCTATGGGGGCACCCTACGAGCAGTACTTC. It yields the protein CSAMGAPYEQYF.

This clonotype was counted ten times or more. The chain carries TRBV6-5 and TRBJ1-1; D perhaps matches TRBD1 (6 bases). This CDR3 contains 13 residues. V lost 6 bases to trimming and J lost 1 base, with 9 bases between them. Germline values: CDR1 MNHEY, CDR2 SVGAGI. In nucleotides, the CDR3 is TGTGCCAGCAGGGAGACAGGGAACACTGAAGCTTTCTTT. Amino acid sequence: CASRETGNTEAFF.

Many counts were recorded for this clonotype. This chain joins TRBV10-3 and TRBJ2-3; TRBD1 or TRBD2 may be the D gene (5 bases each). V lost 6 bases, J lost 3 bases, and 19 bases lay in between. CDR1 is ENHRY and CDR2 is SYGVKD in the germline V gene. The CDR3 spans 16 residues. CDR3 nucleotide sequence: TGTGCCATCAGCTCCGGGACCCCGATTCGGACAGATACGCAGTATTTT. As protein: CAISSGTPIRTDTQYF.

Ten or more counts support this clonotype. The chain couples TRBV6-1 to TRBJ1-5; D remains unclear. The CDR3 loop spans 14 amino acids. Trimming took off 1 base at V and 3 bases at J, with 7 bases between the two ends. In germline, CDR1 is MNHNS, CDR2 SASEGT. This CDR3 is CASSEGNANQPQHF. The CDR3 DNA sequence: TGTGCCAGCAGTGAAGGGAACGCCAATCAGCCCCAGCATTTT.

This clonotype is a singleton in its sample. The V gene is TRBV19, the J gene TRBJ1-1; D gene uncertain. CDR1 and CDR2 (germline): LNHDA, SQIVND (reference sequence). The V end lost 5 bases, the J end lost 4 bases, and 11 bases lay between the germline ends. This CDR3 comprises 13 residues. CDR3 in DNA: TGTGCCAGTAGTCACGCGGGCCGCACTGAAGCTTTCTTT. Encoded protein: CASSHAGRTEAFF.

This clonotype occurred many times. V and J are TRBV21-1 and TRBJ1-2. TRBV21-1 is recorded as a pseudogene. The CDR3 has 12 amino acids. CDR3 in DNA: TGTGCCAGCAGCAAAGAATGCGATGGCTACACCTTC. This codes for CASSKECDGYTF.

The rearrangement uses TRBV12-3 or TRBV12-4 and TRBJ1-2; 7 bases are shared with TRBD1. CDR3 length: 15 amino acids. Losses at the gene ends were 6 bases for V and 6 bases for J; bases not matched to a gene: 13. The CDR3: CASSSMGGGKDGYTF. CDR3 DNA sequence: TGTGCCAGCAGCTCCATGGGAGGGGGCAAGGATGGCTACACCTTC.

This clonotype has more than one count but fewer than ten. The rearrangement links TRBV28 to TRBJ2-5; tentative D call: TRBD2 (5 bases). Germline CDR1 and CDR2: MDHEN and SYDVKM. Trimming shortened V by 6 bases and J by 7 bases, and 18 bases separated the two germline ends. This CDR3 has 14 amino acids. The CDR3 DNA reads as TGTGCCAGCAGCCCGGTCATAGCGAGTCCGACCCAGTACTTC. Its protein product is CASSPVIASPTQYF.

This clonotype was recorded a few times. The chain joins TRBV5-3 to TRBJ1-5; D unclear. TRBV5-3 is placed among ORFs of uncertain function. V lost 4 bases and J lost 0, with 17 bases in between. The CDR3 contains 17 residues. The CDR3 nucleotides are TGTGCCAGAAGCATAAGTCTTCGGGCTAATAGCAATCAGCCCCAGCATTTT. Protein sequence: CARSISLRANSNQPQHF.

J is TRBJ1-2 and V is TRBV19, with a possible D match to TRBD1 (6 bases). V was pared by 3 bases and J by 8 bases, with 19 bases between. CDR1 and CDR2 (germline): LNHDA, SQIVND (reference sequence). This CDR3 has 15 residues. In nucleotides, the CDR3 is TGTGCCAGTAGTATGGCCCCACTGGGGGCGCGAGGCTACACCTTC. Amino acid sequence: CASSMAPLGARGYTF.

This clonotype has at least ten counts. This chain uses TRBV18 with TRBJ2-7, with 11 bases aligning to TRBD1. The V gene end was trimmed by 3 bases and the J gene end by 6 bases; junction bases not matched to a gene: 13. This CDR3 is built from 17 residues. Germline CDR1 reads KGHSH; CDR2 reads LQKENI. In DNA, the CDR3 is TGTGCCAGCTCACCCTACATCTCGGGACAGGGGGAGAGCGAGCAGTACTTC. Translating gives CASSPYISGQGESEQYF. The whole variable domain, remainder taken from reference TRBV18 and TRBJ2-7, is NAGVMQNPRHLVRRRGQEARLRCSPMKGHSHVYWYRQLPEEGLKFMVYLQKENIIDESGMPKERFSAEFPKEGPSILRIQQVVRGDSAAYFCASSPYISGQGESEQYFGPGTRLTVT.

The V and J genes are TRBV5-6 and TRBJ2-3; D possibly uses TRBD1 or TRBD2 (5 bases each). The CDR3 runs to 14 residues. CDR1 and CDR2 (germline): SGHDT, YYEEEE. The V gene lost 2 bases and the J gene lost 3 bases, with 10 bases spanning the gap. The CDR3 DNA sequence: TGTGCCAGCAGCTTCCAGGGAGCAACAGATACGCAGTATTTT. This encodes CASSFQGATDTQYF.